These 14 T cell receptor beta chains originate from one sample sequenced in a study of control samples from healthy donors and cancer patients (TCRdb year 2020). The library was obtained by the immunoSEQ multiplex PCR assay. Drawn from immuneACCESS, this table holds only the in-frame rearrangements with V and J called that TCRdb kept. Clones are partly lost; checked studies trace under half to an unresolved V gene and leave the rest unexplained. In this sample the table shows around 90,000 clones, 85% of which occur a single time. Clones ranked in the top ten supply 15% to 20% of the sample. The specimen was blood. The receptors shown here come from a man aged 25 to 45 in good health.

The genes are TRBV27 and TRBJ1-5; the D gene is possibly TRBD1 (5 bases). The length of the CDR3 is 15 residues. CDR1 and CDR2 from the germline V gene are MNHEY and SMNVEV (reference sequence). The ends were cut back, 3 bases at V and 4 bases at J, with 13 bases in the middle. CDR3 DNA sequence: TGTGCCAGCAGTTTTGGGCAGGGAAGAAATCAGCCCCAGCATTTT. Protein product: CASSFGQGRNQPQHF.

CDR3 residues: CASSTLSTDTQYF. As DNA, the CDR3 is TGTGCCAGCAGCACACTTAGCACAGATACGCAGTATTTT. The chain uses TRBV7-9 and TRBJ2-3; D gene ambiguous. CDR3 length equals 13 residues. V lost 5 bases to trimming and J lost 0 bases, with 6 bases between them. CDR1 is SEHNR and CDR2 is FQNEAQ in the germline V gene (reference sequence).

This clone occurred a few times. The gene calls are TRBV7-9 and TRBJ1-6; TRBD1 is a possible D gene (6 bases). This CDR3 region has 15 residues. Germline CDR1 is SEHNR and CDR2 is FQNEAQ (reference sequence). Trimming took 5 bases from V and 7 from J, leaving 15 bases between them. In nucleotides, the CDR3 is TGTGCCAGCAGCGCGGGACACCCCGGAAATTCACCCCTCCACTTT. Its translation is CASSAGHPGNSPLHF.

V gene TRBV19 combines with J gene TRBJ1-2, with D possibly TRBD1 on 5 matching bases. This CDR3 has 14 residues. Per the germline V gene, CDR1 is LNHDA and CDR2 is SQIVND (reference sequence). The V end lost 7 bases, the J end lost 0 bases, and 12 bases lay between the germline ends. The CDR3 sequence: CASMFGAANYGYTF. DNA for the CDR3: TGTGCCAGTATGTTTGGGGCGGCTAACTATGGCTACACCTTC.

The chain couples TRBV6-6 to TRBJ2-7; 8 nucleotides agree with TRBD1. Trimming took 6 bases from V and 4 from J; bases not matched to a gene: 11. The CDR3 covers 15 residues. Germline V lookup: CDR1 MNHNY, CDR2 SVGAGI (reference sequence). The chain's CDR3 is CASSSQQGVMYEQYF. The CDR3 DNA reads as TGTGCCAGCAGCTCCCAACAGGGGGTAATGTACGAGCAGTACTTC.

This chain's CDR3 is CASRSGGTTFF. The CDR3 coding sequence is TGTGCCAGCAGGTCCGGGGGCACCACGTTCTTT. This rearrangement joins TRBV7-9 to TRBJ1-1, with a weak D call TRBD1 (6 bases). Germline loops: CDR1 SEHNR, CDR2 FQNEAQ (reference sequence). CDR3 length: 11 amino acids. Trimming cost V 6 bases and J 14 bases, with 16 bases left between them.

This chain joins TRBV28 and TRBJ2-7, with 7 bases aligning to TRBD1. The germline V gene has CDR1 MDHEN and CDR2 SYDVKM. The ends lost 3 bases at V and 2 bases at J; junction bases unmatched: 4. The CDR3 is made up of 14 amino acids. CDR3 sequence: CASSLDRPPYEQYF. The CDR3, as DNA: TGTGCCAGCAGTTTGGACAGGCCTCCCTACGAGCAGTACTTC.

The CDR3 is CASSPTYTEAFF. CDR3 DNA sequence: TGTGCCAGCAGCCCAACGTACACTGAAGCTTTCTTT. This rearrangement joins TRBV7-8 to TRBJ1-1, with D unresolved. Trimming took off 5 bases at V and 3 bases at J, with 7 bases between the two ends. The germline V gene encodes CDR1 SGHVS and CDR2 FQNEAQ. The CDR3 length is 12 residues.

Only a few counts were recorded for this clone. The chain has TRBV7-6 and TRBJ2-1, with TRBD2 identical over 10 bases. Unmatched junction bases numbered 4, after V lost 5 bases and J lost 3 bases. The CDR3 is 15 amino acids. Germline V gene data show CDR1 as SGHVS and CDR2 as FNYEAQ. The DNA of the CDR3 is TGTGCCAGCAGCGTTAGCGGGGGGAACTACAATGAGCAGTTCTTC. Its protein is CASSVSGGNYNEQFF. Supplemented by reference TRBV7-6 and TRBJ2-1, the full variable domain reads GAGVSQSPRYKVTKRGQDVALRCDPISGHVSLYWYRQALGQGPEFLTYFNYEAQQDKSGLPNDRFSAERPEGSISTLTIQRTEQRDSAMYRCASSVSGGNYNEQFFGPGTRLTVL.

This clone appeared once. The chain uses TRBV10-3 and TRBJ1-4, with 7 bases matching TRBD1. The V and J ends lost 7 bases and 4 bases, in that order; junction bases with no gene match: 12. Per germline, CDR1 ENHRY and CDR2 SYGVKD. This CDR3 region has 16 residues. Written as DNA, the CDR3 is TGTGCCATCACCCTCCAAGTCAGGGGGATTAATGAAAAACTGTTTTTT. Protein: CAITLQVRGINEKLFF.

CDR3 region: CASSLVRGREQYF. The CDR3 region has the DNA TGCGCCAGCAGCTTGGTTCGGGGGCGCGAGCAGTACTTC. J is TRBJ2-7 and V is TRBV5-1; the D call may be TRBD1 or TRBD2 (6 bases each). This CDR3 has 13 amino acids. V lost 0 bases and J lost 6, with 10 bases in between. Germline values: CDR1 SGHRS, CDR2 YFSETQ.

This clone was observed once. The chain joins TRBV25-1 to TRBJ2-1; D gene unclear. CDR3 size: 11 residues. The germline V gene encodes CDR1 MGHDK and CDR2 SYGVNS. V lost 3 bases to trimming and J lost 10 bases, with 7 bases between them. The CDR3 nucleotides read TGTGCCAGCAGTGAGTCGAGGGAGCAGTTCTTC. Translation gives CASSESREQFF.

V is TRBV4-1 and J is TRBJ2-3; D unresolved. CDR1 is MGHRA and CDR2 is YSYEKL in the germline V gene. The CDR3 is made up of 15 amino acids. V lost 2 bases and J lost 2, with 11 bases in between. The CDR3 DNA sequence: TGCGCCAGCAGCCAATCTCAGCGTTTCACAGATACGCAGTATTTT. This translates into CASSQSQRFTDTQYF.

V gene TRBV2 combines with J gene TRBJ2-3; D possibly uses TRBD1 or TRBD2 (5 bases each). Germline CDR1 and CDR2: SNHLY and FYNNEI. The V gene lost 6 bases and the J gene lost 0 bases, with 13 bases spanning the gap. This CDR3 is 15 amino acids long. CDR3 in DNA: TGTGCCAGCAGCGCCGGGACGGCAAGCACAGATACGCAGTATTTT. Amino acid sequence: CASSAGTASTDTQYF.